Below, 26 T cell receptor beta chains from the same sample are listed, as sequenced in a study of T cells in Graves' hyperthyroidism and ophthalmopathy. RNA transcripts provided the source from which TCR beta CDR3 regions were amplified. The HTBI primer set drove a first-round RT-PCR of the TCR CDR3. TCRdb called the multiplex PCR reads again in MiXCR, with one record for every CDR3 protein. The data hold around 700,000 distinct CDR3 sequences, with around 19% observed a single time. What was sequenced was blood. These receptors were collected from a woman aged 50 to 65 with Graves' hyperthyroidism that later progressed to Graves' ophthalmopathy.

This clonotype has only a few counts. The chain links TRBV6-1 to TRBJ2-1, with 8 bases matching TRBD1. Trimming cost V 5 bases and J 6 bases; bases outside gene matches: 9. The CDR3 runs to 15 residues. Germline V gives CDR1 MNHNS, CDR2 SASEGT. CDR3 region: CASSRTGYGSNEQFF. The CDR3 DNA follows: TGTGCCAGCAGTCGGACAGGGTATGGTTCCAATGAGCAGTTCTTC.

This clonotype was recorded many times. The chain links TRBV20-1 to TRBJ2-3; TRBD2 matches at 8 bases. Germline V lookup: CDR1 DFQATT, CDR2 SNEGSKA (reference sequence). The CDR3 consists of 14 residues. Trimming cost V 5 bases and J 8 bases; bases outside gene matches: 12. DNA of the CDR3: TGCAGTGCTCGGGAGGGACCGGGATCAGCTACGCAGTATTTT. Amino acid sequence: CSAREGPGSATQYF.

V gene TRBV6-1 combines with J gene TRBJ2-1; no firm D call. The V gene lost 4 bases and the J gene lost 5 bases, with 15 bases spanning the gap. The CDR3 is 15 residues long. Germline V CDR1 and CDR2: MNHNS, SASEGT. In DNA form, the CDR3 reads TGTGCCAGCAGTGGTCGGCAGGAGTTGAACAATGAGCAGTTCTTC. Protein sequence: CASSGRQELNNEQFF.

The chain couples TRBV7-9 to TRBJ1-5, with TRBD1 identical over 7 bases. V lost 6 bases to trimming and J lost 0 bases; unmatched junction nucleotides: 11. Per germline, CDR1 SEHNR and CDR2 FQNEAQ (reference sequence). There are 17 residues in the CDR3. The CDR3 sequence: CASSIVVGTVSNQPQHF. The CDR3 DNA is TGTGCCAGCAGTATAGTGGTTGGGACAGTTAGCAATCAGCCCCAGCATTTT.

The chain joins TRBV15 to TRBJ2-3; TRBD1 might be the D (5 bases). Germline values: CDR1 LNHNV, CDR2 YYDKDF (reference sequence). This CDR3 contains 16 residues. Trimming removed 5 bases from V and 0 bases from J, with 15 bases in between. CDR3 sequence: CATSGQAPPSTDTQYF. CDR3 in DNA: TGTGCCACCAGCGGACAAGCTCCTCCTAGCACAGATACGCAGTATTTT.

This clonotype was seen repeatedly, ten times or more. The V gene is TRBV11-2, the J gene TRBJ2-5; D gene ambiguous. Trimming removed 4 bases from V and 4 bases from J, with 4 bases in between. Looked up from germline, CDR1 is SGHAT and CDR2 is FQNNGV. The CDR3 extends over 11 amino acids. CDR3 amino acids: CASSSAETQYF. DNA for the CDR3: TGTGCCAGCAGCTCTGCAGAGACCCAGTACTTC. Together with reference TRBV11-2 and TRBJ2-5, the CDR3 gives the full variable domain: EAGVAQSPRYKIIEKRQSVAFWCNPISGHATLYWYQQILGQGPKLLIQFQNNGVVDDSQLPKDRFSAERLKGVDSTLKIQPAKLEDSAVYLCASSSAETQYFGPGTRLLVL.

This clonotype has just a few counts. As DNA, the CDR3 is TGTGCCAGCAGTGAACCGGGCACGGGCACTGAAGCTTTCTTT. This translates into CASSEPGTGTEAFF. The chain couples TRBV12-3 or TRBV12-4 to TRBJ1-1; D unclear. This CDR3 has 14 amino acids. V was cut by 5 bases and J by 4 bases, with 14 bases left in between.

This clonotype was found many times. CDR3 amino acids: CASHRARGTEAFF. CDR3 nucleotide sequence: TGTGCCAGCCACAGGGCTCGGGGCACTGAAGCTTTCTTT. This chain connects TRBV6-1 to TRBJ1-1, with D possibly TRBD1 on 6 matching bases. The CDR3 is 13 amino acids. V lost 8 bases and J 4 bases, leaving 14 bases between the germline ends. Germline lookup yields CDR1 MNHNS and CDR2 SASEGT.

This clonotype was observed a handful of times. The chain joins TRBV6-1 to TRBJ1-5; D uncertain. Germline-derived CDR1 and CDR2 are MNHNS and SASEGT. V lost 5 bases and J 2 bases, leaving 13 bases between the germline ends. The CDR3 length is 15 residues. Written as DNA, the CDR3 is TGTGCCAGCAGTTATGGCGCTTTTGGCAATCAGCCCCAGCATTTT. This sequence encodes CASSYGAFGNQPQHF.

This clonotype was detected ten times or more. The gene calls are TRBV30 and TRBJ1-2; TRBD1 matches at 9 bases. V lost 0 bases and J lost 8; bases outside the gene matches: 4. CDR1 and CDR2 from the germline V gene are GTSNPN and SVGIG (reference sequence). The CDR3 spans 13 residues. CDR3 sequence reads: CAWSVMGQGGYTF. CDR3 sequence (DNA): TGTGCCTGGAGTGTAATGGGACAGGGAGGCTACACCTTC.

The table lists this clonotype with many counts. The rearrangement links TRBV11-2 to TRBJ1-3; D is undetermined. Germline V lookup: CDR1 SGHAT, CDR2 FQNNGV. This CDR3 is built from 13 residues. The V gene lost 6 bases and the J gene lost 4 bases, with 10 bases spanning the gap. CDR3 DNA sequence: TGTGCCAGCAGATTGACCCCCGGAAACACCATATATTTT. It specifies CASRLTPGNTIYF.

This clonotype was counted many times. The gene calls are TRBV2 and TRBJ2-3, with a possible D match to TRBD2 (5 bases). Germline V lookup: CDR1 SNHLY, CDR2 FYNNEI. This CDR3 comprises 14 residues. V was shortened by 7 bases and J by 2 bases, with 13 bases between the two germline ends. CDR3 DNA sequence: TGTGCCAGCAAGAGGGCTGCCCTCACAGATACGCAGTATTTT. It is translated as CASKRAALTDTQYF. Complete variable domain (other parts from reference TRBV2 and TRBJ2-3): EPEVTQTPSHQVTQMGQEVILRCVPISNHLYFYWYRQILGQKVEFLVSFYNNEISEKSEIFDDQFSVERPDGSNFTLKIRSTKLEDSAMYFCASKRAALTDTQYFGPGTRLTVL.

This clonotype has only a few counts. V is TRBV19 and J is TRBJ1-4; TRBD1 aligns across 9 bases. Per the germline V gene, CDR1 is LNHDA and CDR2 is SQIVND (reference sequence). V lost 4 bases and J lost 4; bases outside the gene matches: 7. This CDR3 is 16 amino acids long. CDR3 coding DNA: TGTGCCAGTAGTACCTTCCCGGGACAGGGTAATGAAAAACTGTTTTTT. The encoded protein is CASSTFPGQGNEKLFF.

This chain uses TRBV4-1 with TRBJ1-3; perhaps TRBD1 as D (5 bases). Germline V gives CDR1 MGHRA, CDR2 YSYEKL. V gave up 1 base and J gave up 2 bases, with 12 bases separating them. CDR3 length equals 16 residues. This CDR3 reads CASSQVSGEAGNTIYF. The CDR3 DNA reads as TGCGCCAGCAGCCAAGTATCGGGGGAGGCTGGAAACACCATATATTTT.

This clonotype was seen many times. The V call is TRBV20-1, the J call TRBJ1-5; D unclear. Germline V gene lookup returns CDR1 DFQATT and CDR2 SNEGSKA (reference sequence). Trimming shortened V by 5 bases and J by 3 bases, and 11 bases separated the two germline ends. CDR3 size: 13 residues. This CDR3 is CSAGSGHNQPQHF. CDR3 DNA sequence: TGCAGTGCTGGAAGTGGTCACAATCAGCCCCAGCATTTT.

This clonotype has just a few counts. This rearrangement joins TRBV20-1 to TRBJ2-2; 7 bases are shared with TRBD2. Germline trimming cut 5 bases from V and 1 base from J; bases unmatched to any gene: 4. This CDR3 spans 14 amino acids. In germline, CDR1 is DFQATT, CDR2 SNEGSKA (reference sequence). The CDR3 region is CSAERDGNTGELFF. The CDR3 nucleotides read TGCAGTGCTGAGCGGGACGGGAACACCGGGGAGCTGTTTTTT.

The gene calls are TRBV29-1 and TRBJ2-7; 12 bases map to TRBD2. V was pared by 5 bases and J by 3 bases, with 2 bases of the junction left unmatched. Looked up from germline, CDR1 is SQVTM and CDR2 is ANQGSEA. This CDR3 region has 13 residues. CDR3 DNA: TGCAGCGTTCTACTAGCGGGGGGCTACGAGCAGTACTTC. Translating gives CSVLLAGGYEQYF.

This clonotype occurred a few times. The chain uses TRBV3-1 and TRBJ2-1; TRBD2 matches at 11 bases. Germline-derived CDR1 and CDR2 are LGHDT and YNNKEL (reference sequence). V lost 4 bases, J lost 4 bases, and 6 bases stayed unmatched. The CDR3 contains 16 residues. The CDR3 here is CASSPTGTSGYNEQFF. CDR3 nucleotides: TGTGCCAGCAGCCCCACCGGGACTAGCGGATACAATGAGCAGTTCTTC.

This clonotype showed up many times. V and J are TRBV3-1 and TRBJ2-2, with TRBD1 matching 7 bases. The J segment lost 6 bases and the V segment lost 2 bases, leaving 9 bases of the junction unmatched. The CDR3 is 16 amino acids. Germline values: CDR1 LGHDT, CDR2 YNNKEL (reference sequence). The DNA for the CDR3 is TGTGCCAGCAGCCAAAACAGGGGAGCCATGTCCGGGGAGCTGTTTTTT. Amino acids: CASSQNRGAMSGELFF.

This clonotype was seen at least ten times. The V call is TRBV6-1, the J call TRBJ1-5; 8 nucleotides align to TRBD1. This CDR3 has 13 amino acids. Germline V lookup: CDR1 MNHNS, CDR2 SASEGT. V lost 10 bases and J lost 4; bases outside the gene matches: 6. CDR3 coding DNA: TGTGCCACCGGGACAGGACGTAATCAGCCCCAGCATTTT. It encodes CATGTGRNQPQHF.

There are many counts of this clonotype. The chain couples TRBV7-9 to TRBJ2-7, with D tentatively TRBD2 (5 bases). The CDR3 totals 13 residues. Trimming removed 5 bases at V and 3 bases at J, with 11 bases between. Germline loops: CDR1 SEHNR, CDR2 FQNEAQ (reference sequence). The chain's CDR3 is CASSPSAVYEQYF. Here the CDR3 DNA reads TGTGCCAGCAGCCCCTCAGCGGTCTACGAGCAGTACTTC.

The chain joins TRBV5-1 to TRBJ2-2; 7 nucleotides match TRBD1. CDR3 length: 16 residues. Germline-derived CDR1 and CDR2 are SGHRS and YFSETQ. The trim removed 6 bases at V and 0 bases at J, leaving 8 bases unmatched. This chain's CDR3 is CASTYAQGANTGELFF. The DNA for the CDR3 is TGCGCCAGCACCTACGCTCAGGGGGCGAACACCGGGGAGCTGTTTTTT.

A remark on this clonotype: This may be a read error, as it is one base from a much larger clone. The chain recombines TRBV3-1 with TRBJ1-1; tentative D call: TRBD1 (5 bases). Germline V gene data show CDR1 as LGHDT and CDR2 as YNNKEL (reference sequence). The CDR3 has 15 residues. The DNA for the CDR3 is TGTGTCAGCAGCCAAGTCCGGACGGGGCGGACTGAAGCTTTCTTT. Translation: CVSSQVRTGRTEAFF.

This clonotype has a handful of counts. The gene calls are TRBV6-5 and TRBJ2-2, with 11 bases aligning to TRBD2. The CDR3 totals 18 residues. The junction had 5 bases not matched to a gene; V was cut back by 0 bases and J by 2 bases. Germline V gene lookup returns CDR1 MNHEY and CDR2 SVGAGI. CDR3 residues: CASSYSLAGGLNTGELFF. The CDR3 region has the DNA TGTGCCAGCAGTTACTCCCTAGCGGGGGGACTAAACACCGGGGAGCTGTTTTTT.

The chain combines TRBV10-3 with TRBJ2-7; TRBD1 aligns across 8 bases. The trim removed 5 bases at V and 3 bases at J, leaving 12 bases unmatched. The CDR3 loop spans 16 amino acids. Germline V gene lookup returns CDR1 ENHRY and CDR2 SYGVKD. CDR3 amino acids: CAISSRTGMAFYEQYF. CDR3 coding DNA: TGTGCCATCAGTTCCAGGACAGGGATGGCCTTCTACGAGCAGTACTTC.

The chain joins TRBV11-2 to TRBJ2-5, with TRBD1 as a possible D gene (6 bases). Germline V gene sequence: CDR1 SGHAT, CDR2 FQNNGV. CDR3 length equals 13 residues. The V end lost 5 bases, the J end lost 5 bases, and 12 bases lay between the germline ends. For the CDR3, the DNA is TGTGCCAGCAGCACAGGGCCCGGCGAGACCCAGTACTTC. It translates to CASSTGPGETQYF. Together with reference TRBV11-2 and TRBJ2-5, the CDR3 gives the full variable domain: EAGVAQSPRYKIIEKRQSVAFWCNPISGHATLYWYQQILGQGPKLLIQFQNNGVVDDSQLPKDRFSAERLKGVDSTLKIQPAKLEDSAVYLCASSTGPGETQYFGPGTRLLVL.